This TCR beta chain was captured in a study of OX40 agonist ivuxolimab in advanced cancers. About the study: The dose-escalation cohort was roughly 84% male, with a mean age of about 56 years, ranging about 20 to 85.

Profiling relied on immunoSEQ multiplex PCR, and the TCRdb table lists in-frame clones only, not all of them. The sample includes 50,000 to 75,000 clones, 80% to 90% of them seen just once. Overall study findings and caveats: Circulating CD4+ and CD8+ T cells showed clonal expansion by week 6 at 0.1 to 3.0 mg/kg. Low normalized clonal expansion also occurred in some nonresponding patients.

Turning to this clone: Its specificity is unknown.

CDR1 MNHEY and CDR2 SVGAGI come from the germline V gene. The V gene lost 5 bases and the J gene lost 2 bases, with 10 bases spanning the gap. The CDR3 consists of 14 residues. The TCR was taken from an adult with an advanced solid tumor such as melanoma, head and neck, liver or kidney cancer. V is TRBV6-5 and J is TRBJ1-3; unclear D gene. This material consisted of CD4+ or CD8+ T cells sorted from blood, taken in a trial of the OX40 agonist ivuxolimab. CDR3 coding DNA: TGTGCCAGCAGTCCGACAAGGACTGGAAACACCATATATTTT. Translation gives CASSPTRTGNTIYF.